This T cell receptor (beta chain) comes out of a study of CD8 T cells in ankylosing spondylitis. The germline V and J ends were trimmed by 5 bases and 0 bases, with 14 bases remaining between them. The length of the CDR3 is 15 residues. Germline CDR1 MGHRA, CDR2 YSYEKL. In making TCR beta libraries, quantitative 5'-RACE with molecular barcodes was used. Via MiXCR, TCRdb re-called the 5' RACE reads, giving one row per CDR3 protein. The table includes more than 250,000 distinct CDR3 sequences, 7.5% to 9% detected once. Notes on the study in general: Among TCR beta sequences, a motif of under ten highly homologous variants appeared characteristic of ankylosing spondylitis blood. Clones linked to the disease showed a CD8+ phenotype. They occurred at relatively low frequencies in peripheral blood. There was reportedly significant enrichment of clones that were disease-linked in matched ankylosing spondylitis synovial fluid. Earlier work had already found some motif variants in reactive arthritis synovial fluid and blood.

To note about this clonotype: Antigen specificity is unknown.

The clonotype comes from a male donor with ankylosing spondylitis. The sample comprised blood, either unsorted or a sorted T cell fraction (not recorded which). This sequence joins TRBV4-1 and TRBJ2-7, with D possibly matching TRBD2 (7 bases). The CDR3 DNA reads as TGCGCCAGCAGCACCCGGGGAGGGGGCTCCTACGAGCAGTACTTC. It yields the protein CASSTRGGGSYEQYF.